This T cell receptor (beta chain) was captured in a study of T cells in Graves' hyperthyroidism and ophthalmopathy. Study conclusions and caveats: Ophthalmopathy onset followed model prediction by a median around 6.6 months.

RNA transcripts provided the source from which TCR beta CDR3 regions were amplified. Primed by the HTBI set, a first-round RT-PCR was run on the TCR CDR3. TCRdb passed the multiplex PCR reads through MiXCR, listing each CDR3 protein once. The profile shows almost 600,000 distinct CDR3 sequences, about 15% of them singletons. This clonotype was detected many times. Its antigen is not identified. Exclusion criteria comprised uncontrolled infection, other autoimmune disease, pregnancy or lactation. Each 10 ml fresh peripheral blood draw supplied the PBMCs. Trimming shortened V by 5 bases and J by 6 bases, and 8 bases separated the two germline ends. This CDR3 is 12 amino acids long. CDR1 is SGHNT, CDR2 YENEEA, per germline.

This sequence joins TRBV11-3 and TRBJ2-4; D might be TRBD2 (5 bases). The sequencing sample was made of blood. The source of this sequence is a woman aged 30 to 39 with Graves' hyperthyroidism that later progressed to Graves' ophthalmopathy. The CDR3 here is CASSREGNIQYF. The CDR3 DNA reads TGTGCCAGCAGCCGTGAGGGAAACATTCAGTACTTC.